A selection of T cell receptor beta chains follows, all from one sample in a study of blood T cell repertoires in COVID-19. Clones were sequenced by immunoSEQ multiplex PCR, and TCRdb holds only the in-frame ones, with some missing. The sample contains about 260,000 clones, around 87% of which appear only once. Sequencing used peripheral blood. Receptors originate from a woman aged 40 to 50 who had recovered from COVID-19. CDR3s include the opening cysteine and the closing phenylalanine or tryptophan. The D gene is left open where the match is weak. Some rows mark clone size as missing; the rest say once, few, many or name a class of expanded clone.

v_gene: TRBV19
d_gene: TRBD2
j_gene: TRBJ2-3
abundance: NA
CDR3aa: CATRTSGGYTDTQYF
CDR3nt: TGTGCCACCCGGACTAGCGGGGGCTACACAGATACGCAGTATTTT

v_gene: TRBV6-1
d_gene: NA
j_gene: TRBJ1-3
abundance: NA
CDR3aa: CASSEARAGGNTIYF
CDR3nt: TGTGCCAGCAGTGAAGCGCGTGCCGGGGGAAACACCATATATTTT

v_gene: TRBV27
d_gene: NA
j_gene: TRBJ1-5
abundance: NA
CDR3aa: CASNQWGSGQPQHF
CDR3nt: TGTGCCAGCAACCAGTGGGGATCGGGGCAGCCCCAGCATTTT

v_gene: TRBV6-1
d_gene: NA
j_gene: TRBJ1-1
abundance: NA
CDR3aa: CASSEYAGPNTEAFF
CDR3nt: TGTGCCAGCAGTGAATATGCAGGTCCGAACACTGAAGCTTTCTTT

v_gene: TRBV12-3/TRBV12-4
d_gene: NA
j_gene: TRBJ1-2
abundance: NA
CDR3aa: CASSLTAIYGYTF
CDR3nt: TGTGCCAGCAGTCTGACAGCCATTTATGGCTACACCTTC

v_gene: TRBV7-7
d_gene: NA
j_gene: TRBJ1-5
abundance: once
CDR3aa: CASSLGSGQPQHF
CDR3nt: TGTGCCAGCAGCTTAGGCAGCGGTCAGCCCCAGCATTTT

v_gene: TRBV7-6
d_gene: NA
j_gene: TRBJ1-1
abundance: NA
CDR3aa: CASSLKEIDAGHTEAFF
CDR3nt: TGTGCCAGCAGCTTAAAGGAGATTGATGCAGGGCACACTGAAGCTTTCTTT

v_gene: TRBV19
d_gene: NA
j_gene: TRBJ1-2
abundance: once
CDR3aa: CASSKSGGPPGDYTF
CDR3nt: TGTGCCAGTAGTAAAAGCGGTGGGCCCCCGGGGGACTACACCTTC

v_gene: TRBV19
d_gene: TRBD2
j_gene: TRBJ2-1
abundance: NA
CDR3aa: CASSISAGRKFF
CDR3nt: TGTGCCAGTAGTATTTCAGCGGGGAGAAAGTTCTTC

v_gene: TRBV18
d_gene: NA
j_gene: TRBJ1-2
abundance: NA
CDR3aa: CASSPARGGYGYTF
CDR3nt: TGTGCCAGCTCACCGGCCAGGGGCGGCTATGGCTACACCTTC

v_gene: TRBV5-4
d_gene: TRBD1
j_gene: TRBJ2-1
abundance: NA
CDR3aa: CASSRVQPYRPLDRWSEQFF
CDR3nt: TGTGCCAGCAGCCGGGTCCAACCCTACCGCCCTCTGGACAGGTGGAGCGAGCAGTTCTTC

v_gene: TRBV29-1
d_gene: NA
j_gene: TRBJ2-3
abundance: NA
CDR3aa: CSVDWGRTDTQYF
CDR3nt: TGCAGCGTTGATTGGGGGCGAACAGATACGCAGTATTTT

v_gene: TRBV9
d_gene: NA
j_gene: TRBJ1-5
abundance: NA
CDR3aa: CASRPSGVGNQPQHF
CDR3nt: TGTGCCAGCAGACCCTCAGGGGTGGGCAATCAGCCCCAGCATTTT

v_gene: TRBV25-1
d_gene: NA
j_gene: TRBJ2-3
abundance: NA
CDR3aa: CASSEEAGTDTQYF
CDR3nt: TGTGCCAGCAGTGAAGAAGCGGGCACAGATACGCAGTATTTT

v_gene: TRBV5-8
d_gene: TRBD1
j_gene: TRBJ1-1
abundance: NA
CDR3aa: CASSLGGQVIMNTEAFF
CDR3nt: TGTGCCAGCAGCCTAGGGGGACAGGTGATCATGAACACTGAAGCTTTCTTT

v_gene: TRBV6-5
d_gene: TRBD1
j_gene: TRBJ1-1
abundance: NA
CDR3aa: CASRSDREVNTEAFF
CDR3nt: TGTGCCAGCAGGTCCGACAGGGAGGTCAACACTGAAGCTTTCTTT

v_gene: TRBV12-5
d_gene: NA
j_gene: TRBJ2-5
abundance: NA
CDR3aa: CASGLSGTAFGETQYF
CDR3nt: TGTGCTAGTGGTTTATCCGGGACTGCCTTCGGAGAGACCCAGTACTTC

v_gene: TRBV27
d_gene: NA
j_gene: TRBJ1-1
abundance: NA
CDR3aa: CASSSPGRVTEAFF
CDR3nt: TGTGCCAGCAGTTCCCCCGGCAGGGTCACTGAAGCTTTCTTT

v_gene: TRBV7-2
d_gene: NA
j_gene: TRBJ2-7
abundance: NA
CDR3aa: CASSLGHNYEQYF
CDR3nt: TGTGCCAGCAGCTTGGGACATAACTACGAGCAGTACTTC

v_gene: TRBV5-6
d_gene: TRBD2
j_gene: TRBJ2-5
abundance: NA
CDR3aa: CASSLVAGGLLQETQYF
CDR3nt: TGTGCCAGCAGCTTGGTGGCGGGGGGTCTTCTGCAAGAGACCCAGTACTTC

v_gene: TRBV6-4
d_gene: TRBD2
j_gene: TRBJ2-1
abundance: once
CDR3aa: CASRRTSGGAGNEQFF
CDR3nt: TGTGCCAGCAGGCGGACTAGCGGGGGGGCAGGGAATGAGCAGTTCTTC

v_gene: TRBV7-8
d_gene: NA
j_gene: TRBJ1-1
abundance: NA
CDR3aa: CASSFTGHQTEAFF
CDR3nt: TGTGCCAGCAGCTTTACAGGTCATCAGACTGAAGCTTTCTTT

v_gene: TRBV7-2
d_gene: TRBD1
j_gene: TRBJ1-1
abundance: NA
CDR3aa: CASSITGARNTEAFF
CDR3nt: TGTGCCAGCAGCATCACAGGGGCCAGGAACACTGAAGCTTTCTTT

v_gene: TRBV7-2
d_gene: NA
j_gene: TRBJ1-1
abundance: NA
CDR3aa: CASSLSQENTEAFF
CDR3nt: TGTGCCAGCAGCTTATCACAGGAGAACACTGAAGCTTTCTTT

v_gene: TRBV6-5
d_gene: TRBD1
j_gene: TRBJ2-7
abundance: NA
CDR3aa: CASSYRAGGRYEQYF
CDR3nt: TGTGCCAGCAGTTATCGGGCAGGGGGTCGGTACGAGCAGTACTTC

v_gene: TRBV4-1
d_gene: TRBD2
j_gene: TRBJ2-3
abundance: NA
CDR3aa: CASSGKAGGLSDTQYF
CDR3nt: TGCGCCAGCAGCGGTAAGGCGGGGGGGCTGTCAGATACGCAGTATTTT

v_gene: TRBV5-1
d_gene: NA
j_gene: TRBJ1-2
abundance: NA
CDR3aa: CASSWGDEVNYGYTF
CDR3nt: TGCGCCAGCAGCTGGGGGGACGAGGTTAACTATGGCTACACCTTC

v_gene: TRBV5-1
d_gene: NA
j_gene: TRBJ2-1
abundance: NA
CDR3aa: CASSLYRRGNEQFF
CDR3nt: TGCGCCAGCAGCTTGTATAGAAGAGGCAATGAGCAGTTCTTC

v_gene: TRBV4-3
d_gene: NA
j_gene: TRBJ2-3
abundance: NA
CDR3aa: CASSPQGGGTDTQYF
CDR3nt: TGCGCCAGCAGCCCCCAAGGAGGAGGCACAGATACGCAGTATTTT

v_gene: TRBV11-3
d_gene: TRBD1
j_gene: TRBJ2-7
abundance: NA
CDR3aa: CASSLDTGTVYEQYF
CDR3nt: TGTGCCAGCAGCTTAGATACCGGGACAGTCTACGAGCAGTACTTC

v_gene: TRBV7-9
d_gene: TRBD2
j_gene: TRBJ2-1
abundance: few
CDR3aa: CASSITSGGYNEQFF
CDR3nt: TGTGCCAGCAGCATAACTAGCGGGGGATACAATGAGCAGTTCTTC

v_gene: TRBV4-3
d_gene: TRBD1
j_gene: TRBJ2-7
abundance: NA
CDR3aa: CASSQNRGWEQYF
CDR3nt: TGCGCCAGCAGCCAAAACAGGGGGTGGGAGCAGTACTTC

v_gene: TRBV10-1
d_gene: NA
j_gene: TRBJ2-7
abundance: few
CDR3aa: CASSVGPSYEQYF
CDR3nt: TGCGCCAGCAGTGTTGGGCCGTCCTACGAGCAGTACTTC

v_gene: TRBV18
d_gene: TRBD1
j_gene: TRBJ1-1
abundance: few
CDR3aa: CASSPTRTGEYRF
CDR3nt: TGTGCCAGCTCACCAACGAGGACAGGGGAGTATCGTTTT

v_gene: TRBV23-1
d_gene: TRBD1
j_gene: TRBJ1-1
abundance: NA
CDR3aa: CASRSTGGEGMNTEAFF
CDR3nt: TGCGCCAGCCGCTCGACAGGGGGCGAAGGGATGAACACTGAAGCTTTCTTT

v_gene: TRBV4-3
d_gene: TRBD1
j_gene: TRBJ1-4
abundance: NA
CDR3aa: CASSRTTGTGNEKLFF
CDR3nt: TGCGCCAGCAGCCGGACTACCGGGACAGGGAATGAAAAACTGTTTTTT

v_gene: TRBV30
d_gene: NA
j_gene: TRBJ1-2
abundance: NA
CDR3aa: CAWSAGILGYGYTF
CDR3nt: TGTGCCTGGAGTGCAGGGATTTTGGGGTATGGCTACACCTTC

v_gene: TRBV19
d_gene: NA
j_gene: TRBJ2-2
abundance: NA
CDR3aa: CATKEGGFNTGELFF
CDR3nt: TGTGCCACTAAGGAAGGGGGATTTAACACCGGGGAGCTGTTTTTT

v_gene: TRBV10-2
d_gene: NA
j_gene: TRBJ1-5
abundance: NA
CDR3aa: CASSESEVTQPQHF
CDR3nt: TGCGCCAGCAGTGAGTCTGAGGTGACCCAGCCCCAGCATTTT

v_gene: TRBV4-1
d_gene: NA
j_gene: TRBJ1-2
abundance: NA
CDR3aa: CASSLAQTEPYGYTF
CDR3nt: TGCGCCAGCAGCCTCGCCCAGACAGAACCCTATGGCTACACCTTC

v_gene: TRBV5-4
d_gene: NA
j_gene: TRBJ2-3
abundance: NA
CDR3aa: CATAGRGITDTQYF
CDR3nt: TGTGCCACCGCGGGGAGGGGGATAACAGATACGCAGTATTTT

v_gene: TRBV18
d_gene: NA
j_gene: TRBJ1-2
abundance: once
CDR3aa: CASSLGGWDDYGYTF
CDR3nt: TGTGCCAGCTCACTGGGAGGCTGGGACGACTATGGCTACACCTTC

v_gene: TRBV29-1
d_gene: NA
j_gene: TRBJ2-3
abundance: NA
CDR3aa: CSVDEGADTQYF
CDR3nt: TGCAGCGTTGATGAGGGGGCAGATACGCAGTATTTT

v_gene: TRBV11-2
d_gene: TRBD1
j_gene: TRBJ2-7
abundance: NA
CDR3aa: CASSQRQGLYEQYF
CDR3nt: TGTGCCAGCAGCCAAAGACAGGGCCTATACGAGCAGTACTTC